This is a list of T cell receptor beta chains from one sample in a study of blood T cell repertoires in COVID-19. TCRdb's table, derived via immunoSEQ multiplex PCR, lists solely in-frame clones and lacks some. Of roughly 120,000 clones in the sample, roughly 90% were seen once. The specimen was peripheral blood. These receptors all stem from a man between 65 and 80 years old who had recovered from COVID-19. Both conserved end residues are part of each CDR3. Fields, in order: J gene, V gene, CDR3 protein.

TRBJ2-2,TRBV11-2,CASSRTPDRAGTGELFF
TRBJ1-1,TRBV18,CASSPASITEAFF
TRBJ2-7,TRBV5-1,CASSGNVGAINEQYF
TRBJ1-5,TRBV4-1,CASSQAPGGLPQHF
TRBJ2-1,TRBV11-3,CASSSGTGAYNEQFF
TRBJ1-1,TRBV5-1,CASKWGGGTEAFF
TRBJ2-2,TRBV3-1/TRBV3-2,CASSQGMAGTGELFF
TRBJ1-1,TRBV5-5,CASQGGGAVETEAFF
TRBJ1-2,TRBV6-1,CASSEIITRSARGVSSGYTF
TRBJ2-1,TRBV28,CASSLDNYNEQFF
TRBJ2-5,TRBV7-2,CASSPRAGVQTQYF
TRBJ1-6,TRBV5-1,CASSLDGYNSPLHF
TRBJ1-1,TRBV7-9,CASSLYRNTEAFF
TRBJ1-6,TRBV3-1/TRBV3-2,CASSQGTWNNSPLHF
TRBJ2-7,TRBV7-8,CASSLRGLTTYEQYF